These 10 T cell receptor beta chains share one sample of origin, sequenced in a study of PD-L1 blockade in urothelial cancer. Measured with immunoSEQ multiplex PCR; TCRdb has only the in-frame clones, and not every one. The sample consists of about 37,000 clones, approximately 83% of them appearing once. The specimen comprised PBMCs, sampled around atezolizumab (anti-PD-L1) treatment. The receptor set was obtained from a man aged 60-69 years with urothelial cancer.

This chain links TRBV20-1 with TRBJ1-1; no clear D. Trimming stripped 3 bases from V and 1 base from J, with 3 bases between. The germline gives CDR1 DFQATT, CDR2 SNEGSKA (reference sequence). The CDR3 has 11 residues. This chain's CDR3 is CSASWNTEAFF. CDR3 DNA: TGCAGTGCTAGCTGGAACACTGAAGCTTTCTTT.

This chain connects TRBV30 to TRBJ2-5, with 10 bases lining up with TRBD2. Germline CDR1 is GTSNPN and CDR2 is SVGIG (reference sequence). The CDR3 has 15 amino acids. The trim removed 1 base at V and 6 bases at J, leaving 8 bases unmatched. The CDR3 spells CAWSGAAGGPKTQYF. Here the CDR3 DNA reads TGTGCCTGGAGTGGGGCAGCGGGGGGGCCGAAGACCCAGTACTTC.

The J gene is TRBJ2-2, the V gene TRBV4-1; 7 nucleotides agree with TRBD1. Losses at the gene ends were 0 bases for V and 2 bases for J; bases not matched to a gene: 9. The CDR3 is 18 amino acids. The germline V gene encodes CDR1 MGHRA and CDR2 YSYEKL. CDR3 protein: CASSQDRPGGGNTGELFF. The DNA of the CDR3 is TGCGCCAGCAGCCAAGATCGGCCAGGGGGTGGAAACACCGGGGAGCTGTTTTTT.

V gene TRBV4-1 combines with J gene TRBJ1-2; no reliable D call. V was trimmed by 1 base and J by 4 bases, leaving 13 bases between them. The CDR3 loop spans 15 amino acids. Germline values: CDR1 MGHRA, CDR2 YSYEKL. CDR3 loop: CASSQGRGGIYGYTF. The CDR3 DNA sequence: TGCGCCAGCAGCCAAGGTCGGGGTGGAATCTATGGCTACACCTTC.

This sequence joins TRBV5-1 and TRBJ1-3; no clear D gene. V was clipped by 0 bases and J by 2 bases, with 6 bases between them. CDR1 is SGHRS and CDR2 is YFSETQ in the germline V gene. The CDR3 totals 14 residues. CDR3 in DNA: TGCGCCAGCAGCTTGGGGTCAGCTGGAAACACCATATATTTT. Translating gives CASSLGSAGNTIYF.

This sequence joins TRBV30 and TRBJ1-2; D remains ambiguous. The CDR3 runs 12 residues. Germline V gene data show CDR1 as GTSNPN and CDR2 as SVGIG (reference sequence). V was shortened by 2 bases and J by 1 base, with 5 bases between the two germline ends. The CDR3 here is CAWSSHNYGYTF. CDR3 sequence (DNA): TGTGCCTGGAGTAGCCATAACTATGGCTACACCTTC.

V usage is TRBV18 and J usage is TRBJ2-2, with 7 nucleotides matching TRBD1. Trimming took 6 bases from V and 5 from J; bases not matched to a gene: 6. The CDR3 is made up of 14 amino acids. Germline CDR1 and CDR2: KGHSH and LQKENI. This chain's CDR3 is CASSSGQTTGELFF. In DNA form, the CDR3 reads TGTGCCAGCTCGTCGGGACAGACAACCGGGGAGCTGTTTTTT. The full variable domain, its missing parts supplied by reference TRBV18 and TRBJ2-2, is NAGVMQNPRHLVRRRGQEARLRCSPMKGHSHVYWYRQLPEEGLKFMVYLQKENIIDESGMPKERFSAEFPKEGPSILRIQQVVRGDSAAYFCASSSGQTTGELFFGEGSRLTVL.

V gene TRBV18 combines with J gene TRBJ1-6; 7 bases line up with TRBD1. The CDR3 runs 14 residues. Germline lookup yields CDR1 KGHSH and CDR2 LQKENI. Unmatched junction bases numbered 3, after V lost 3 bases and J lost 7 bases. The CDR3 is CASSPGQRNSPLHF. The CDR3 DNA reads TGTGCCAGCTCACCGGGACAGCGGAATTCACCCCTCCACTTT.

CDR3 in DNA: TGTGCCAGCAGCTCCGACCAGCGGGGCCCTAGCACAGATACGCAGTATTTT. Its protein is CASSSDQRGPSTDTQYF. This chain links TRBV7-2 with TRBJ2-3, with 7 bases that match TRBD2. Germline loops: CDR1 SGHTA, CDR2 FQGNSA. V gave up 4 bases and J gave up 0 bases; unmatched junction bases: 10. CDR3 size: 17 residues.

V and J are TRBV30 and TRBJ1-3; 8 bases agree with TRBD1. Looked up from germline, CDR1 is GTSNPN and CDR2 is SVGIG (reference sequence). Trimming cost V 4 bases and J 2 bases; bases outside gene matches: 4. This CDR3 contains 14 residues. The CDR3 reads CAWNQGATGNTIYF. For the CDR3, the DNA is TGTGCCTGGAATCAGGGGGCGACTGGAAACACCATATATTTT.